The rows below give T cell receptor beta chains drawn from one sample of a study of T cell changes during pregnancy in multiple sclerosis. The protocol was immunoSEQ multiplex PCR, while the TCRdb copy is restricted to in-frame clones and leaves out a portion. The table has fewer than 25,000 clones, about 90% seen once. The source was CD4+ T cells from peripheral blood mononuclear cells, collected in the third trimester of pregnancy. These receptors were obtained from a female donor in good health, enrolled as a control in a pregnancy study. Each CDR3 is given with its conserved first and last residue. Each record gives: J gene, D gene, clone size, V gene, CDR3 DNA, CDR3 protein. A D gene is named only where the DNA matches it firmly. Size tells how often a clone was seen (once, few, many) or the class of an expanded clone, and some rows leave it out.

J gene: TRBJ1-2; D gene: -; clone size: -; V gene: TRBV7-9; CDR3 DNA: TGTGCCAGCAGCTTAAGCGGAACCTCCCTTGGTCATGGCTACACCTTC; CDR3 protein: CASSLSGTSLGHGYTF
J gene: TRBJ1-1; D gene: TRBD1; clone size: -; V gene: TRBV6-1; CDR3 DNA: TGTGCCAGCAGTGTACAGGGCGTGGGACAGGCCCTTTTGAACACTGAAGCTTTCTTT; CDR3 protein: CASSVQGVGQALLNTEAFF
J gene: TRBJ2-5; D gene: -; clone size: -; V gene: TRBV4-3; CDR3 DNA: TGCGCCAGCAGCCAAGATGCCCCCTCTAGGAAAGAGACCCAGTACTTC; CDR3 protein: CASSQDAPSRKETQYF
J gene: TRBJ2-7; D gene: -; clone size: -; V gene: TRBV27; CDR3 DNA: TGTGCCAGCAGTCCCCGGGACTTTTCCATGGTCGAGCAGTACTTC; CDR3 protein: CASSPRDFSMVEQYF
J gene: TRBJ2-7; D gene: TRBD2; clone size: -; V gene: TRBV11-3; CDR3 DNA: TGTGCCAGCAGCTTCCAAGGGAGGACTAGCGGAGCTAAGGGCTCCTACGAGCAGTACTTC; CDR3 protein: CASSFQGRTSGAKGSYEQYF
J gene: TRBJ1-2; D gene: TRBD1; clone size: -; V gene: TRBV7-8; CDR3 DNA: TGTGCCAGCAGCTCACGGACAGGGGAGGCGGCGACGGGCTACACCTTC; CDR3 protein: CASSSRTGEAATGYTF
J gene: TRBJ1-2; D gene: -; clone size: -; V gene: TRBV11-2; CDR3 DNA: TGTGCCAGCAGCTCATTACCCATGAACTGGGACACTCACTATGGCTACACCTTC; CDR3 protein: CASSSLPMNWDTHYGYTF
J gene: TRBJ2-7; D gene: -; clone size: few; V gene: TRBV7-3; CDR3 DNA: TGTGCCAGCAGCTCCGGTCTTCACGGGGAGCAGTACTTC; CDR3 protein: CASSSGLHGEQYF
J gene: TRBJ2-1; D gene: TRBD2; clone size: -; V gene: TRBV7-8; CDR3 DNA: TGTGCCAGCAGCTTAGTCTCGATCGGGACTAGCCTGTCGAAGGCGAACGACAATGAGCAGTTCTTC; CDR3 protein: CASSLVSIGTSLSKANDNEQFF
J gene: TRBJ1-4; D gene: TRBD1; clone size: -; V gene: TRBV14; CDR3 DNA: TGTGCCAGCAGCCAAGTTGGGACAGGGACTGAAAAACTGTTTTTT; CDR3 protein: CASSQVGTGTEKLFF
J gene: TRBJ1-4; D gene: -; clone size: -; V gene: TRBV7-9; CDR3 DNA: TGTGCCAGCAGCTTAGGGGAGGCCAGTTTCTCCGTCAGGGAAAAACTGTTTTTT; CDR3 protein: CASSLGEASFSVREKLFF
J gene: TRBJ1-4; D gene: -; clone size: -; V gene: TRBV14; CDR3 DNA: TGTGCCAGCAGCCAAGATCCAGTCTCGAATGAAAAACTGTTTTTT; CDR3 protein: CASSQDPVSNEKLFF
J gene: TRBJ1-4; D gene: -; clone size: -; V gene: TRBV19; CDR3 DNA: TGTGCCAGTAGTTGGCAGGGAGGTGCAGAACGAAAACTGTTTTTT; CDR3 protein: CASSWQGGAERKLFF
J gene: TRBJ1-1; D gene: TRBD1; clone size: -; V gene: TRBV6-4; CDR3 DNA: TGTGCCAGCAGTGACGGGGCAGGGGGAAGCACTGAAGCTTTCTTT; CDR3 protein: CASSDGAGGSTEAFF
J gene: TRBJ1-2; D gene: -; clone size: -; V gene: TRBV2; CDR3 DNA: TGTGCCAGCAGTGAAGACTTGGGCTCCCTCAACTATGGCTACACCTTC; CDR3 protein: CASSEDLGSLNYGYTF
J gene: TRBJ1-3; D gene: -; clone size: -; V gene: TRBV5-4; CDR3 DNA: TGTGCCAGCAGCTTGGACAGCTCTGGAAACACCATATATTTT; CDR3 protein: CASSLDSSGNTIYF
J gene: TRBJ2-1; D gene: -; clone size: -; V gene: TRBV7-2; CDR3 DNA: TGTGCCAGCAGTTACGGACAGAGCTCCTACAATGAGCAGTTCTTC; CDR3 protein: CASSYGQSSYNEQFF
J gene: TRBJ1-1; D gene: TRBD1; clone size: -; V gene: TRBV5-1; CDR3 DNA: TGCGCCAGCAGCCTGACAGGGTCGAGAACTGAAGCTTTCTTT; CDR3 protein: CASSLTGSRTEAFF
J gene: TRBJ1-6; D gene: TRBD1; clone size: -; V gene: TRBV7-2; CDR3 DNA: TGTGCCAGCAGCTTCGGGACAGGGGCCTCACCCCTCCACTTT; CDR3 protein: CASSFGTGASPLHF
J gene: TRBJ2-7; D gene: -; clone size: once; V gene: TRBV5-4; CDR3 DNA: TGTGCCAGCAGCCAGGGCCTTAGCTCCTACGAGCAGTACTTC; CDR3 protein: CASSQGLSSYEQYF
J gene: TRBJ1-2; D gene: -; clone size: few; V gene: TRBV4-2; CDR3 DNA: TGTGCCAGCAGCTCCCTAGGGGGTAACTATGGCTACACCTTC; CDR3 protein: CASSSLGGNYGYTF
J gene: TRBJ1-6; D gene: TRBD1; clone size: -; V gene: TRBV7-6; CDR3 DNA: TGTGCCAGCAGCCTTCGAGACAGGGGAGGTATCTCACCCCTCCACTTT; CDR3 protein: CASSLRDRGGISPLHF
J gene: TRBJ2-1; D gene: -; clone size: -; V gene: TRBV5-1; CDR3 DNA: TGCGCCAGCAGCCTAGACCCAAGCTCCTACAATGAGCAGTTCTTC; CDR3 protein: CASSLDPSSYNEQFF
J gene: TRBJ2-2; D gene: -; clone size: -; V gene: TRBV18; CDR3 DNA: TGTGCCAGCTCACAAAGGGGGACCGGGGAGCTGTTTTTT; CDR3 protein: CASSQRGTGELFF
J gene: TRBJ1-5; D gene: -; clone size: -; V gene: TRBV19; CDR3 DNA: TGTGCCAGTAGTATATCAGGGGTAGATCAGCCCCAGCATTTT; CDR3 protein: CASSISGVDQPQHF
J gene: TRBJ2-5; D gene: TRBD2; clone size: -; V gene: TRBV2; CDR3 DNA: TGTGCCAGCAGTGACCTCGGGGGGGCCTTAGAGACCCAGTACTTC; CDR3 protein: CASSDLGGALETQYF
J gene: TRBJ1-1; D gene: -; clone size: -; V gene: TRBV6-1; CDR3 DNA: TGTGCCAGCAGTGAATATTGGAACACTGAAGCTTTCTTT; CDR3 protein: CASSEYWNTEAFF
J gene: TRBJ2-7; D gene: -; clone size: -; V gene: TRBV9; CDR3 DNA: TGTGCCAGCTCCTTCTCCCCGGGGGACAGCGGTTCCTACGAGCAGTACTTC; CDR3 protein: CASSFSPGDSGSYEQYF
J gene: TRBJ2-1; D gene: -; clone size: -; V gene: TRBV14; CDR3 DNA: TGTGCCAGCAGCCAGCTGAGCTCCTACAATGAGCAGTTCTTC; CDR3 protein: CASSQLSSYNEQFF
J gene: TRBJ1-1; D gene: TRBD1; clone size: -; V gene: TRBV7-8; CDR3 DNA: TGTGCCAGCAGCTTAGACAGGGGGCTAGCTTTCTTT; CDR3 protein: CASSLDRGLAFF
J gene: TRBJ1-5; D gene: TRBD1; clone size: -; V gene: TRBV2; CDR3 DNA: TGTGAATGGCTGGTAAGAAGGCGGGACAGGGGGCATAGCAATCAGCCCCAGCATTTT; CDR3 protein: CEWLVRRRDRGHSNQPQHF
J gene: TRBJ1-4; D gene: TRBD1; clone size: once; V gene: TRBV9; CDR3 DNA: TGTGCCAGCAGCGTACAGGGGGCTAATGAAAAACTGTTTTTT; CDR3 protein: CASSVQGANEKLFF